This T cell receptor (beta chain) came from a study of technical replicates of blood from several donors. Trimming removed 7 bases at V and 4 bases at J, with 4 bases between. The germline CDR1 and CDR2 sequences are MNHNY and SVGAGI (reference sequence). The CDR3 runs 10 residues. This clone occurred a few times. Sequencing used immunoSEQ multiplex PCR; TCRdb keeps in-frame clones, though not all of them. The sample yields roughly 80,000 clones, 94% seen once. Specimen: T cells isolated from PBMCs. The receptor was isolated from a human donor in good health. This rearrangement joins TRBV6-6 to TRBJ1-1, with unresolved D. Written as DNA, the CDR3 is TGTGCCAGCATGAGCACTGAAGCTTTCTTT. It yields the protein CASMSTEAFF.